This T cell receptor beta chain was recorded in a study of CD8 T cells in ankylosing spondylitis (dated by TCRdb to about 2017). Regarding the research as a whole: The study set out to find disease-linked TCR variants by profiling T cell receptor beta repertoires in ankylosing spondylitis patients and healthy donors. The whole study cohort included 108 healthy donors and 25 ankylosing spondylitis patients. Samples of peripheral blood were taken, and for ankylosing spondylitis patients, synovial fluid was collected as well.

This clonotype was found a few times. There is no known antigen for this receptor. Nothing much larger sits one base from this clone, and base qualities are not available. Sequencing used an Illumina HiSeq 2500. TCR beta libraries were prepared by quantitative 5'-RACE with molecular barcodes. The original pipeline was this. A new computational method based on a probabilistic model of VDJ rearrangement was used to identify disease-linked TCR variants. Using fastp at Q25 and MiXCR, TCRdb reprocessed the public reads and kept productive beta chains. Here each entry gathers all rows of one CDR3 protein and keeps the most common genes and DNA. TCRdb, rather than the study authors, made the V and J calls. This sample holds some 240,000 distinct CDR3 sequences; 15% to 20% were observed only once. More than 25% of the sample belongs to the ten largest clones. As encoded in the germline V gene (reference sequence), CDR1 is SGHKS while CDR2 is YYEKEE. Counted from cysteine to phenylalanine, this CDR3 has 17 amino acids. Only the CDR3 DNA stays, 51 bases, in frame from base 1. V drops 0 bases and J drops 4 bases, leaving 14 bases in between.

Broad study findings and their caveats: A CD8+ phenotype was shown by the disease-linked clones, which were found at relatively low frequencies in peripheral blood. According to the report, matched synovial fluid samples from ankylosing spondylitis patients were significantly enriched for the disease-linked clones. Some TCR beta motif variants had previously been reported in synovial fluid and blood of reactive arthritis patients, which suggested common disease-initiation mechanisms. Blood from ankylosing spondylitis patients appeared to be characterized by a TCR beta motif made up of under ten highly homologous amino acid variants.

The rearrangement joined TRBV5-5 to TRBJ2-6; no confident D gene assignment can be made. Sequenced sample: blood, either unsorted or a sorted T cell fraction (not recorded which). This sequence originates from a male donor with ankylosing spondylitis or in good health (not recorded which). The nucleotides are TGTGCCAGCAGCTTGGCCGTCAGGCTAAGCGGGGCCAACGTCCTGACTTTC. Translated, it reads CASSLAVRLSGANVLTF.